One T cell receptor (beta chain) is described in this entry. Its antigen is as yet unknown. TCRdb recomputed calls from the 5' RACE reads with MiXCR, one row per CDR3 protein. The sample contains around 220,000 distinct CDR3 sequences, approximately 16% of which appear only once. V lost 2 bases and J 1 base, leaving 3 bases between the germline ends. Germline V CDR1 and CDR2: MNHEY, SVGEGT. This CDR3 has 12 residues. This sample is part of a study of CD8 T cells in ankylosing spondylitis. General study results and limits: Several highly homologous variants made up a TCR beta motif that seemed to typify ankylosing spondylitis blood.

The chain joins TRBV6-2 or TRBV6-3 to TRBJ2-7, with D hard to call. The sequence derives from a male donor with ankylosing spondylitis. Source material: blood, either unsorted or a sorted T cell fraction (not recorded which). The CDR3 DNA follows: TGTGCCAGCAGTTACGATTCCTACGAGCAGTACTTC. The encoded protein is CASSYDSYEQYF.